This T cell receptor (beta chain) was retrieved from a study of cytomegalovirus exposure and HLA in healthy donors. Amplification used 60 Vbeta primers and 13 Jbeta primers. Sequencing used immunoSEQ multiplex PCR; TCRdb keeps in-frame clones, though not all of them. The top ten clones hold approximately 5.6% of a sample with about 130,000 clones, approximately 78% of them seen once. This TCR was sampled from a woman in her thirties or forties in good health and CMV-seropositive. The specimen sequenced was PBMCs.

Here the CDR3 DNA reads TGTGCCAGCAGCGATCCCAATGGCTACACCTTC. It codes for CASSDPNGYTF. V and J are TRBV9 and TRBJ1-2, with unresolved D. CDR1 and CDR2 (germline): SGDLS, YYNGEE. The CDR3 sequence is 11 residues long. V lost 3 bases and J lost 6, with 6 bases in between.